Listed here are 13 T cell receptor beta chains from one sample, sequenced in a study of T cell responses to AZD1222 COVID-19 vaccine. The data were produced by immunoSEQ multiplex PCR, yet TCRdb's version contains in-frame clones alone and is incomplete. The sample has 150,000 or so clones; 91% are singletons. The sequenced sample was peripheral blood, obtained on day 0 of AZD1222 vaccination. All receptors come from an adult in good health.

This clone was counted once. The chain couples TRBV10-1 to TRBJ2-7; no clear D gene. The CDR3 totals 13 residues. Trimming took off 8 bases at V and 3 bases at J, with 14 bases between the two ends. CDR1 and CDR2 (germline): WNHNN, SYGVQD (reference sequence). CDR3 region: CASYRDPRYEQYF. Here the CDR3 DNA reads TGCGCCAGCTACCGTGATCCGCGCTACGAGCAGTACTTC.

V is TRBV12-5 and J is TRBJ2-1; D unresolved. Looked up from germline, CDR1 is LGHNT and CDR2 is FRNRAP. V was shortened by 5 bases and J by 8 bases, with 10 bases between the two germline ends. This CDR3 region has 12 residues. CDR3 coding DNA: TGTGCTAGTGGTCTCCATGAAGATGAGCAGTTCTTC. It specifies CASGLHEDEQFF. Based on the CDR3 plus reference TRBV12-5 and TRBJ2-1, the full variable domain is DARVTQTPRHKVTEMGQEVTMRCQPILGHNTVFWYRQTMMQGLELLAYFRNRAPLDDSGMPKDRFSAEMPDATLATLKIQPSEPRDSAVYFCASGLHEDEQFFGPGTRLTVL.

This chain uses TRBV5-5 with TRBJ2-3; D is uncertain. Germline CDR1 SGHKS, CDR2 YYEKEE (reference sequence). The CDR3 contains 16 residues. V was trimmed by 0 bases and J by 0 bases, leaving 11 bases between them. This CDR3 is CASSLVPTGSTDTQYF. CDR3 nucleotides: TGTGCCAGCAGCTTGGTTCCCACCGGTAGCACAGATACGCAGTATTTT. The full variable domain, completed using reference TRBV5-5 and TRBJ2-3, is DAGVTQSPTHLIKTRGQQVTLRCSPISGHKSVSWYQQVLGQGPQFIFQYYEKEERGRGNFPDRFSARQFPNYSSELNVNALLLGDSALYLCASSLVPTGSTDTQYFGPGTRLTVL.

This clone was detected only once. The chain links TRBV6-2 or TRBV6-3 to TRBJ2-3, with 9 bases identical to TRBD2. Unmatched junction bases numbered 4, after V lost 5 bases and J lost 1 base. The CDR3 totals 15 residues. CDR1 MNHEY and CDR2 SVGEGT come from the germline V gene. CDR3 amino acids: CASSLLAGRTDTQYF. In DNA form, the CDR3 reads TGTGCCAGCAGTCTGCTAGCGGGACGCACAGATACGCAGTATTTT.

The chain couples TRBV7-2 to TRBJ1-4; D possibly corresponds to TRBD1 (6 bases). V was cut by 4 bases and J by 7 bases, with 16 bases left in between. CDR1 is SGHTA, CDR2 FQGNSA, per germline. The CDR3 covers 15 residues. The CDR3 loop reads CASSWSRGPPEKLFF. In DNA, the CDR3 is TGTGCCAGCAGCTGGTCCAGGGGACCCCCTGAAAAACTGTTTTTT.

The V gene is TRBV7-2, the J gene TRBJ1-5, with unresolved D. The CDR3 length is 13 residues. Between the trimmed V and J ends, which lost 5 bases and 4 bases, there was a span of 9 bases. The germline V gene has CDR1 SGHTA and CDR2 FQGNSA. In nucleotides, the CDR3 is TGTGCCAGCAGCCCAAACGGAAATCAGCCCCAGCATTTT. Amino acids: CASSPNGNQPQHF.

Turning to this clone: Other DNA variants within this sample encode the same CDR3. The chain recombines TRBV29-1 with TRBJ2-1; TRBD2 matches at 12 bases. The germline CDR1 and CDR2 sequences are SQVTM and ANQGSEA. CDR3 length: 14 amino acids. V shed 6 bases and J 4 bases; nucleotides not matched to a gene: 4. The CDR3 nucleotides read TGCAGCGTCGGGACTAGCGGGTCTTACAATGAGCAGTTCTTC. Protein: CSVGTSGSYNEQFF.

V and J are TRBV27 and TRBJ1-1, with 7 bases aligning to TRBD1. There are 13 residues in the CDR3. Trimming took 3 bases from V and 8 from J; bases not matched to a gene: 6. The V gene's germline CDR1 is MNHEY and CDR2 SMNVEV (reference sequence). The CDR3 DNA is TGTGCCAGCAGTTTCGGTGGGGGACAGGAAGCTTTCTTT. This encodes CASSFGGGQEAFF.

This clone was counted a single time. J is TRBJ2-1 and V is TRBV4-1; D is unresolved. The CDR3 loop spans 12 amino acids. Germline V gene sequence: CDR1 MGHRA, CDR2 YSYEKL. Deletions cut 4 bases from V and 4 bases from J, with 5 bases between. The CDR3 reads CASSLIYNEQFF. The CDR3 nucleotides are TGCGCCAGCAGCCTCATTTACAATGAGCAGTTCTTC.

This rearrangement joins TRBV7-3 to TRBJ1-6, with TRBD1 matching over 10 bases. The CDR3 contains 14 residues. Germline-derived CDR1 and CDR2 are SGHTA and FQGTGA. J lost 10 bases, V lost 5 bases, and 5 bases had no gene match. DNA for the CDR3: TGTGCCAGCAGCCCAGGGACAGGGGACTCACCCCTCCACTTT. It yields the protein CASSPGTGDSPLHF. Based on the CDR3 plus reference TRBV7-3 and TRBJ1-6, the full variable domain is GAGVSQTPSNKVTEKGKYVELRCDPISGHTALYWYRQSLGQGPEFLIYFQGTGAADDSGLPNDRFFAVRPEGSVSTLKIQRTERGDSAVYLCASSPGTGDSPLHFGNGTRLTVT.

The chain carries TRBV9 and TRBJ1-1; the match to TRBD1 covers 10 bases. V shed 3 bases, J shed 1 base, and the junction held 3 bases outside the gene matches. The CDR3 covers 15 residues. Germline lookup yields CDR1 SGDLS and CDR2 YYNGEE. The CDR3: CASSGGDRGNTEAFF. The CDR3 nucleotides are TGTGCCAGCAGCGGTGGGGACAGGGGGAACACTGAAGCTTTCTTT.

The J gene is TRBJ2-7, the V gene TRBV7-2; a weak D match, TRBD2 (5 bases). The CDR3 length is 14 residues. Trimming cost V 5 bases and J 2 bases, with 13 bases left between them. Germline CDR1 reads SGHTA; CDR2 reads FQGNSA. The CDR3 sequence: CASSDTSSAYEQYF. The CDR3 DNA follows: TGTGCCAGCAGCGATACTAGTTCTGCCTACGAGCAGTACTTC.

The rearrangement uses TRBV5-6 and TRBJ2-7; D unresolved. The ends were cut back, 5 bases at V and 1 base at J, with 13 bases in the middle. Germline values: CDR1 SGHDT, CDR2 YYEEEE. There are 14 residues in the CDR3. CDR3 nucleotide sequence: TGTGCCAGCAGTTCAGCGTCGGGTTCCTACGAGCAGTACTTC. It yields the protein CASSSASGSYEQYF.